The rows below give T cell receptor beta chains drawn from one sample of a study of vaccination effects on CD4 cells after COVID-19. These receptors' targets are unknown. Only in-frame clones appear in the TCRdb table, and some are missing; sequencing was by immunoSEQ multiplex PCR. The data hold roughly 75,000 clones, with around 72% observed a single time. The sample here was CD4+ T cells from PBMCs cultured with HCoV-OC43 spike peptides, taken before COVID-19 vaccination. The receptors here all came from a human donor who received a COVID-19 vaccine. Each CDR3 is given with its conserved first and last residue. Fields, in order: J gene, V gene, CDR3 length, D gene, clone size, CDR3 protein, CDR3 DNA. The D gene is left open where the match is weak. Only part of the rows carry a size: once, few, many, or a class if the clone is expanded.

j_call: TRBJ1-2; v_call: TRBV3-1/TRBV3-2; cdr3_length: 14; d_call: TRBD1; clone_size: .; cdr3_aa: CASSPTGGDYGYTF; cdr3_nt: TGTGCCAGCAGTCCCACAGGGGGCGACTATGGCTACACCTTC
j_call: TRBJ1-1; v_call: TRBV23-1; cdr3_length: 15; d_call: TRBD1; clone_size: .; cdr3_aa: CASSHTRQGLAEAFF; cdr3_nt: TGCGCCAGCAGTCACACTCGACAGGGTTTGGCTGAAGCTTTCTTT
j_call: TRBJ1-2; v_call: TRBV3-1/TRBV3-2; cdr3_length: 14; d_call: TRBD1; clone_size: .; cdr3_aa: CASSHLGGGDGYTF; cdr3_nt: TGTGCCAGCAGCCATTTAGGGGGCGGAGATGGCTACACCTTC
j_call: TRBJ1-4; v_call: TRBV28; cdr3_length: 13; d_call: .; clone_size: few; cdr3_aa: CASSLTPEEKLFF; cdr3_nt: TGTGCCAGCAGTTTGACACCGGAGGAAAAACTGTTTTTT
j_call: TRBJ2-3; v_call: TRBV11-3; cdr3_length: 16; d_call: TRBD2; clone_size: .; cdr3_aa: CASSLDTSGRSDTQYF; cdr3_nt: TGTGCCAGCAGCTTGGACACTAGCGGGAGATCGGATACGCAGTATTTT
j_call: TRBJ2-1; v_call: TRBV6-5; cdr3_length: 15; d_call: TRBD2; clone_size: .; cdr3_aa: CASSLLAGTYNEQFF; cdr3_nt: TGTGCCAGCAGTCTACTAGCGGGGACCTACAATGAGCAGTTCTTC
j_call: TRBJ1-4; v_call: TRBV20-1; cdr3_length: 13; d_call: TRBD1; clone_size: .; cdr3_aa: CSASGDREEKLFF; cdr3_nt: TGCAGTGCTAGTGGGGACAGGGAAGAAAAACTGTTTTTT
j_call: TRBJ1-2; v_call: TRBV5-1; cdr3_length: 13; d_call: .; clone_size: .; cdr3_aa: CASSLGAAGGYTF; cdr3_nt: TGCGCCAGCAGCCTAGGGGCCGCCGGAGGCTACACCTTC
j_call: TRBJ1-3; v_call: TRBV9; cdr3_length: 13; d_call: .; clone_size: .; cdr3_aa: CASSRETGNTIYF; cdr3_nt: TGTGCCAGCAGCAGAGAGACGGGAAACACCATATATTTT
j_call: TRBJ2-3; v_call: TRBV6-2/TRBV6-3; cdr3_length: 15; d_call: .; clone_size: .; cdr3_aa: CASSFPLPSTDTQYF; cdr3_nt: TGTGCCAGCAGTTTCCCTTTGCCAAGCACAGATACGCAGTATTTT
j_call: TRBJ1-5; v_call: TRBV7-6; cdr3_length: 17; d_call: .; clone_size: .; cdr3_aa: CASSLEGGSYSNQPQHF; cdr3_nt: TGTGCCAGCAGCTTAGAGGGGGGGTCTTATAGCAATCAGCCCCAGCATTTT
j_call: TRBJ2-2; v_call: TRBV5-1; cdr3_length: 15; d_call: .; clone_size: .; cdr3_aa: CASSLIADLPGELFF; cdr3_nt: TGCGCCAGCAGCTTGATAGCGGACTTACCCGGGGAGCTGTTTTTT
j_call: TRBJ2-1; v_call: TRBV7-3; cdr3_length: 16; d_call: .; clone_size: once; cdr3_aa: CASSLSRDSGINEQFF; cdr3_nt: TGTGCCAGCAGCTTAAGTCGGGACTCGGGGATCAATGAGCAGTTCTTC
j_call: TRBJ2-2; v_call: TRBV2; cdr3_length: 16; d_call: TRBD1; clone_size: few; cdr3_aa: CASSVDRVANTGELFF; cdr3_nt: TGTGCCAGCAGTGTGGACAGGGTCGCGAACACCGGGGAGCTGTTTTTT
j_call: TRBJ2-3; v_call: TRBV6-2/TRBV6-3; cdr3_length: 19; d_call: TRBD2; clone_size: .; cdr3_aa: CASSSFRPGLAGGTDTQYF; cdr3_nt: TGTGCCAGCAGTTCCTTCCGCCCGGGACTAGCGGGGGGCACAGATACGCAGTATTTT
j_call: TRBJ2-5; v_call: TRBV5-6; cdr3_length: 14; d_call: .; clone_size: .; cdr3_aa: CASSLDRSVKTQYF; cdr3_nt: TGTGCCAGCAGCTTGGATCGTAGCGTGAAGACCCAGTACTTC
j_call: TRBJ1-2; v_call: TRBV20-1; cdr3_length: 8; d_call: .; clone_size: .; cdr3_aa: CSAGDNTF; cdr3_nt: TGCAGTGCGGGGGACAACACCTTC
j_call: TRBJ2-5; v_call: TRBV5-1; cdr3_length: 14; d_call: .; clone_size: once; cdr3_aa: CASSPSPAGETQYF; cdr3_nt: TGCGCCAGCAGCCCCTCCCCAGCAGGGGAGACCCAGTACTTC
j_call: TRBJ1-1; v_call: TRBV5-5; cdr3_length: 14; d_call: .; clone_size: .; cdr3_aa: CASSQDPLGTEAFF; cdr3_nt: TGTGCCAGCAGCCAGGACCCCCTGGGCACTGAAGCTTTCTTT
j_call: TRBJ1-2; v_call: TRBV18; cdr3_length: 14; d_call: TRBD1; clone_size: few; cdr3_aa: CASSPPRQGYGYTF; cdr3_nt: TGTGCCAGCTCACCCCCGAGACAGGGCTATGGCTACACCTTC
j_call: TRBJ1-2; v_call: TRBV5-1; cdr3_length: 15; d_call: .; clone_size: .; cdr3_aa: CASSLGQGYDYGYTF; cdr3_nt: TGCGCCAGCAGCTTGGGGCAGGGCTATGACTATGGCTACACCTTC
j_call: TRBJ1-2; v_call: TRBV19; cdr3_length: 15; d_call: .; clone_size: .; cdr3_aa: CASRRPDRPNYGYTF; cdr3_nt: TGTGCCAGTAGAAGACCGGACCGTCCAAATTATGGCTACACCTTC
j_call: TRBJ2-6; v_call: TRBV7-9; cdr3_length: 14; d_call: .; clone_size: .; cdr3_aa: CASSLMGGANVLTF; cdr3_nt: TGTGCCAGCAGCTTAATGGGCGGGGCCAACGTCCTGACTTTC
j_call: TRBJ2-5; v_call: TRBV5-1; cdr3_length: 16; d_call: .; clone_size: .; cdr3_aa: CASSLAPITESETQYF; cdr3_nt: TGCGCCAGCAGCTTGGCGCCCATTACTGAATCGGAGACCCAGTACTTC
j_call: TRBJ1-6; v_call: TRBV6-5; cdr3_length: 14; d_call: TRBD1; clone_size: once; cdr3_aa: CASSRQGAESPLHF; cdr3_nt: TGTGCCAGCAGCCGACAGGGGGCAGAATCACCCCTCCACTTT
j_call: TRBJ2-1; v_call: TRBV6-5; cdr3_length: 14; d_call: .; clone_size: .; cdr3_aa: CASSYSKMGWEQFF; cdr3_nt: TGTGCCAGCAGTTACTCGAAAATGGGTTGGGAGCAGTTCTTC
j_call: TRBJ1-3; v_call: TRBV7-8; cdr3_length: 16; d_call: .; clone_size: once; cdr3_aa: CASSPLGPRSGNTIYF; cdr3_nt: TGTGCCAGCAGCCCTCTGGGACCTCGCTCTGGAAACACCATATATTTT
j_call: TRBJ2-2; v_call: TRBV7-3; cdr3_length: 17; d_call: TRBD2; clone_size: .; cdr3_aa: CASSPLGVAGNTGELFF; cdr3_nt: TGTGCCAGCAGCCCCCTCGGGGTAGCGGGGAACACCGGGGAGCTGTTTTTT
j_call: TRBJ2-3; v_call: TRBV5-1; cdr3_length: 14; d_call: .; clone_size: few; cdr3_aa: CASRIFRGTDTQYF; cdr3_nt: TGCGCCAGCAGGATTTTTCGGGGCACAGATACGCAGTATTTT
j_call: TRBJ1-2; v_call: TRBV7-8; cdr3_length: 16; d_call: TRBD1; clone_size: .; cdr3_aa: CASSFGTGSTSYGYTF; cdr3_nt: TGTGCCAGCAGCTTTGGGACAGGTTCAACTTCCTATGGCTACACCTTC
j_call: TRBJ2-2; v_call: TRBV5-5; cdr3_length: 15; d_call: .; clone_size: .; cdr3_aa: CASSLSTGLTGELFF; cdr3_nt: TGTGCCAGCAGCTTGAGTACAGGGCTCACCGGGGAGCTGTTTTTT
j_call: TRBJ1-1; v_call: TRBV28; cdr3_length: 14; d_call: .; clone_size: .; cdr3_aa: CASSSGHPNTEAFF; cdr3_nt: TGTGCCAGCAGTTCGGGACACCCGAACACTGAAGCTTTCTTT
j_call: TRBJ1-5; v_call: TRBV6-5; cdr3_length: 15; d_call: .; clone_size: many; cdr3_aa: CASHAYVTGDQPQHF; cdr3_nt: TGTGCCAGCCATGCCTACGTTACAGGCGATCAGCCCCAGCATTTT
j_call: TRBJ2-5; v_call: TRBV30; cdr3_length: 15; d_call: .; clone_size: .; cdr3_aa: CAWSVLKGRGETQYF; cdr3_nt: TGTGCCTGGAGTGTACTTAAGGGGCGCGGGGAGACCCAGTACTTC
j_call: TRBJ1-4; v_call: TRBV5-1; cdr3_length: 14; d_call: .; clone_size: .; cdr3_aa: CASSHGSTDEKLFF; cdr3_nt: TGCGCCAGCAGCCACGGGAGTACGGATGAAAAACTGTTTTTT
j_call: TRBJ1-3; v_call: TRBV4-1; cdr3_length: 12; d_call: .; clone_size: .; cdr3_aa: CASSQGRDTIYF; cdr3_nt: TGCGCCAGCAGCCAAGGACGGGACACCATATATTTT
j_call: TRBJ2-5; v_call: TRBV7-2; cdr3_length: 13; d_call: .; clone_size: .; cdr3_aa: CASSLERQETQYF; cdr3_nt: TGTGCCAGCAGCCTGGAGCGGCAAGAGACCCAGTACTTC
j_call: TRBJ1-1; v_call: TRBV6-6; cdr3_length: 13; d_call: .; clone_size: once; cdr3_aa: CASSYPKGTEAFF; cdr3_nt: TGTGCCAGCAGTTACCCGAAGGGCACTGAAGCTTTCTTT
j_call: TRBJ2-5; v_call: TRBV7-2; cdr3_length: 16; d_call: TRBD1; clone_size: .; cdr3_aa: CASSRGDRAKGETQYF; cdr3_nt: TGTGCCAGCAGCAGGGGGGACAGGGCTAAGGGGGAGACCCAGTACTTC
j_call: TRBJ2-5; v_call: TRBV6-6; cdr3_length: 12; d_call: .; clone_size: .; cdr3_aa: CASTRGVGTQYF; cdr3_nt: TGTGCCAGCACGCGGGGAGTAGGGACCCAGTACTTC
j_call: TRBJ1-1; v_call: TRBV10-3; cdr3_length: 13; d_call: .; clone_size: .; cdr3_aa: CATVGTANTEAFF; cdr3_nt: TGTGCCACCGTAGGGACGGCAAACACTGAAGCTTTCTTT
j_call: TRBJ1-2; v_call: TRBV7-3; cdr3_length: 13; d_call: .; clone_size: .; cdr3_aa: CASSPGLNYGYTF; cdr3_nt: TGTGCCAGCAGCCCGGGACTCAACTATGGCTACACCTTC
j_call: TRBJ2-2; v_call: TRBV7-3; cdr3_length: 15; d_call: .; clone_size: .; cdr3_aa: CASSYTGINTGELFF; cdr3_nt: TGTGCCAGCAGCTACACAGGGATTAACACCGGGGAGCTGTTTTTT